This is a list of T cell receptor beta chains from one sample in a study of early T cells in non-severe SARS-CoV-2 infection. In TCRdb, the 5' RACE reads were re-called with MiXCR into one record per CDR3 protein. The table includes roughly 69,000 distinct CDR3 sequences, less than 12% detected once. The material was whole blood, obtained at baseline. The receptors were gathered from an adult who was a healthcare worker with PCR-confirmed SARS-CoV-2 infection or an uninfected control (not recorded which). CDR3s include the opening cysteine and the closing phenylalanine or tryptophan. The D gene is left open where the match is weak. Not every row has a clone size; where given, it reads once, few, many or a size class.

>TRBV18|.|TRBJ1-4|.|15
TGTGCCAGCTCACCCCGCGGATCAACTAATGAAAAACTGTTTTTT
CASSPRGSTNEKLFF
>TRBV28|.|TRBJ2-7|many|12
TGTGCCAGCAGTTCAACGCTATACGAGCAGTACTTC
CASSSTLYEQYF
>TRBV2|.|TRBJ2-2|few|15
TGTGCCAGCCGAGCAGGAGGGTACGACACCGGGGAGCTGTTTTTT
CASRAGGYDTGELFF
>TRBV19|.|TRBJ1-5|many|13
TGTGCCAGTACGACGTACGGCAATCAGCCCCAGCATTTT
CASTTYGNQPQHF
>TRBV28|.|TRBJ2-2|.|12
TGTGCCAGCGACAGGTCTACCGGGGAGCTGTTTTTT
CASDRSTGELFF
>TRBV10-3|.|TRBJ2-7|many|15
TGTGCCATCGGGCTTGGGTCCGGCGACGGAGGCGAGCAGTACTTC
CAIGLGSGDGGEQYF
>TRBV7-9|.|TRBJ2-5|.|14
TGTGCCAGCAGCCGGACGACGGGTAAAGAGACCCAGTACTTC
CASSRTTGKETQYF
>TRBV29-1|.|TRBJ2-2|.|14
TGCAGCGTTGAAAGGACAGCAACCACCGGGGAGCTGTTTTTT
CSVERTATTGELFF
>TRBV20-1|.|TRBJ2-5|many|13
TGCAGTGCTAGAGCGTCAGGGTGGGAGACCCAGTACTTC
CSARASGWETQYF
>TRBV21-1|.|TRBJ2-7|.|12
TGTGCCAGCAGCAAAGTGTCGGGGAAAAGGGACTTC
CASSKVSGKRDF
>TRBV25-1|.|TRBJ2-1|.|12
TGTGCCAGCAGTGTAGCCTACAATGAGCAGTTCTTC
CASSVAYNEQFF